A selection of T cell receptor beta chains follows, all from one sample in a study of cytomegalovirus exposure and HLA in healthy donors. This table comes from immunoSEQ multiplex PCR, and its TCRdb copy is limited to in-frame clones, with some not included. The sample yields some 150,000 clones, 80% to 90% seen once. The sequenced material came from PBMCs. These receptors all stem from a woman under 30 in good health and CMV-seropositive. Both conserved end residues are part of each CDR3. Each record gives: clone size, D gene, J gene, V gene, CDR3 DNA, CDR3 protein. A D gene is named only where the DNA matches it firmly. Some rows have no size entry. The others give once, few or many, or a class for an expanded clone.

clone size: -
D gene: -
J gene: TRBJ1-2
V gene: TRBV28
CDR3 DNA: TGTGCCAGCAGTTTATCAAGGTGGGGCGGCTACACCTTC
CDR3 protein: CASSLSRWGGYTF

clone size: once
D gene: TRBD1
J gene: TRBJ1-1
V gene: TRBV19
CDR3 DNA: TGTGCCAGTAGTGACAGGGGGGACACTGAAGCTTTCTTT
CDR3 protein: CASSDRGDTEAFF

clone size: once
D gene: -
J gene: TRBJ2-1
V gene: TRBV5-1
CDR3 DNA: TGCGCCAGCAGCTTGGTGAAGGGGGATTACAATGAGCAGTTCTTC
CDR3 protein: CASSLVKGDYNEQFF

clone size: -
D gene: -
J gene: TRBJ2-1
V gene: TRBV7-9
CDR3 DNA: TGTGCCAGCAGCCCAGCGCTATCCTCCTACAATGAGCAGTTCTTC
CDR3 protein: CASSPALSSYNEQFF

clone size: -
D gene: -
J gene: TRBJ1-3
V gene: TRBV19
CDR3 DNA: TGTGCCAGTAGTATCCGAGGCTCTGGAAACACCATATATTTT
CDR3 protein: CASSIRGSGNTIYF

clone size: -
D gene: TRBD1
J gene: TRBJ1-6
V gene: TRBV19
CDR3 DNA: TGTGCCAGTAGCCCTGGGAGACGGACAGGGGGCTCTTCACCCCTCCACTTT
CDR3 protein: CASSPGRRTGGSSPLHF

clone size: once
D gene: TRBD2
J gene: TRBJ2-1
V gene: TRBV6-4
CDR3 DNA: TGTGCCAGCAGCCCCAGGAGGGCTCTAGCGGGGGCTTTCAATGAGCAGTTCTTC
CDR3 protein: CASSPRRALAGAFNEQFF

clone size: -
D gene: -
J gene: TRBJ2-7
V gene: TRBV10-3
CDR3 DNA: TGTGCCATTGCACTAACCGACTCCTACGAGCAGTACTTC
CDR3 protein: CAIALTDSYEQYF

clone size: -
D gene: -
J gene: TRBJ2-5
V gene: TRBV28
CDR3 DNA: TGTGCCAGCAGTTTACCGGGAGTTGGGCAAGAGACCCAGTACTTC
CDR3 protein: CASSLPGVGQETQYF

clone size: many
D gene: -
J gene: TRBJ2-7
V gene: TRBV19
CDR3 DNA: TGTGCCAGTAGTTCAATTGGGGCGTACGAGCAGTACTTC
CDR3 protein: CASSSIGAYEQYF

clone size: -
D gene: TRBD1
J gene: TRBJ1-2
V gene: TRBV2
CDR3 DNA: TGTGCCAGCAGATCCCCGGACAGGGGGAAGGGCTACACCTTC
CDR3 protein: CASRSPDRGKGYTF

clone size: -
D gene: TRBD2
J gene: TRBJ2-1
V gene: TRBV20-1
CDR3 DNA: TGCAGTGCTAGCGCGCGGGAGATCTTGTTCTTC
CDR3 protein: CSASAREILFF

clone size: -
D gene: TRBD1
J gene: TRBJ2-3
V gene: TRBV7-9
CDR3 DNA: TGTGCCACCACCCGTGGGACAGGGCGGTCAGATACGCAGTATTTT
CDR3 protein: CATTRGTGRSDTQYF

clone size: -
D gene: TRBD1
J gene: TRBJ2-7
V gene: TRBV11-1
CDR3 DNA: TGTGCCAGCAGTCGGACAGGCAGCTCCTACGAGCAGTACTTC
CDR3 protein: CASSRTGSSYEQYF

clone size: -
D gene: -
J gene: TRBJ2-5
V gene: TRBV5-1
CDR3 DNA: TGCGCCAGCAGCTTTCCCCCGGAGGGCTTCCAACAAGAGACCCAGTACTTC
CDR3 protein: CASSFPPEGFQQETQYF

clone size: few
D gene: -
J gene: TRBJ1-1
V gene: TRBV28
CDR3 DNA: TGTGCCAGCAGTGACAGCTCGAACACTGAAGCTTTCTTT
CDR3 protein: CASSDSSNTEAFF

clone size: once
D gene: -
J gene: TRBJ2-1
V gene: TRBV27
CDR3 DNA: TGTGCCAGCAGCTGGGGCGCGAGCTCCTACAATGAGCAGTTCTTC
CDR3 protein: CASSWGASSYNEQFF

clone size: -
D gene: TRBD1
J gene: TRBJ1-6
V gene: TRBV7-2
CDR3 DNA: TGTGCCAGCAGCGGGCAGACAGGGGCTCATTCACCCCTCCACTTT
CDR3 protein: CASSGQTGAHSPLHF

clone size: -
D gene: TRBD1
J gene: TRBJ1-6
V gene: TRBV28
CDR3 DNA: TGTGCCAGTCTGGGACAGAACTATAATTCACCCCTCCACTTT
CDR3 protein: CASLGQNYNSPLHF

clone size: -
D gene: -
J gene: TRBJ2-3
V gene: TRBV7-3
CDR3 DNA: TGTGCCAGCAGCTTAAGCTATCTAGCTGGCACAGATACGCAGTATTTT
CDR3 protein: CASSLSYLAGTDTQYF

clone size: few
D gene: -
J gene: TRBJ1-2
V gene: TRBV5-1
CDR3 DNA: TGCGCCAGCAGCTTGCTAGACGGACTCTATGGCTACACCTTC
CDR3 protein: CASSLLDGLYGYTF

clone size: -
D gene: TRBD2
J gene: TRBJ2-7
V gene: TRBV5-5
CDR3 DNA: TGTGCCAGCAGCCCTACTAGCGCCTCCTACGAGCAGTACTTC
CDR3 protein: CASSPTSASYEQYF

clone size: few
D gene: -
J gene: TRBJ2-2
V gene: TRBV18
CDR3 DNA: TGTGCCAGCTCACCAATGAAGTACGGCGGGGAGCTGTTTTTT
CDR3 protein: CASSPMKYGGELFF

clone size: -
D gene: -
J gene: TRBJ2-1
V gene: TRBV1
CDR3 DNA: TGCACCAGCAGCGGGGGCGGGAGGAGGGGAGGGAATGAGCAGTTCTTC
CDR3 protein: CTSSGGGRRGGNEQFF

clone size: -
D gene: TRBD1
J gene: TRBJ1-3
V gene: TRBV25-1
CDR3 DNA: TGTGCCAGCAGTGACTTGGACAGGGTCGCTGGAAACACCATATATTTT
CDR3 protein: CASSDLDRVAGNTIYF

clone size: -
D gene: TRBD2
J gene: TRBJ2-7
V gene: TRBV6-1
CDR3 DNA: TGTGCCAGCAGTGAAGGACTAGCGGGAGTTTACGAGCAGTACTTC
CDR3 protein: CASSEGLAGVYEQYF

clone size: -
D gene: -
J gene: TRBJ2-1
V gene: TRBV2
CDR3 DNA: TGTGCCAGCAGTGGACGGGGCTACAATGAGCAGTTCTTC
CDR3 protein: CASSGRGYNEQFF

clone size: -
D gene: -
J gene: TRBJ2-7
V gene: TRBV6-1
CDR3 DNA: TGTGCCAGCAGTGCCCGGTTCGGCGGAAGGTCCTACGAGCAGTACTTC
CDR3 protein: CASSARFGGRSYEQYF

clone size: -
D gene: TRBD1
J gene: TRBJ2-7
V gene: TRBV6-6
CDR3 DNA: TGTGCCAGCAGTTACATGGACAGGGACGAGCAGTACTTC
CDR3 protein: CASSYMDRDEQYF

clone size: -
D gene: TRBD1
J gene: TRBJ2-1
V gene: TRBV27
CDR3 DNA: TGTGCCAGCAGTTCTCCGGGACAGGGGAACAATGAGCAGTTCTTC
CDR3 protein: CASSSPGQGNNEQFF

clone size: once
D gene: TRBD2
J gene: TRBJ2-2
V gene: TRBV2
CDR3 DNA: TGTGCCAGCAGGAGGGACTACAACACCGGGGAGCTGTTTTTT
CDR3 protein: CASRRDYNTGELFF

clone size: -
D gene: -
J gene: TRBJ1-1
V gene: TRBV2
CDR3 DNA: TGTGCCAGCATGGTGGAGGCGAACACTGAAGCTTTCTTT
CDR3 protein: CASMVEANTEAFF

clone size: -
D gene: -
J gene: TRBJ1-1
V gene: TRBV14
CDR3 DNA: TGTGCCAGCAGCCGCGACAGGAACACTGAAGCTTTCTTT
CDR3 protein: CASSRDRNTEAFF

clone size: -
D gene: TRBD1
J gene: TRBJ2-2
V gene: TRBV19
CDR3 DNA: TGTGCCAGTAGTATGGACAGGGGTATCACCGGGGAGCTGTTTTTT
CDR3 protein: CASSMDRGITGELFF

clone size: -
D gene: -
J gene: TRBJ2-2
V gene: TRBV7-2
CDR3 DNA: TGTGCCAGCAGCGTTAGCGCCACCGGGGAGCTGTTTTTT
CDR3 protein: CASSVSATGELFF

clone size: few
D gene: -
J gene: TRBJ1-6
V gene: TRBV30
CDR3 DNA: TGTGCCTGGAGAACGGGTTATTCACCCCTCCACTTT
CDR3 protein: CAWRTGYSPLHF

clone size: -
D gene: TRBD2
J gene: TRBJ2-1
V gene: TRBV11-3
CDR3 DNA: TGTGCCAGCAGCTTAGATCCCTCGACTAGCGGGATGGACTACAATGAGCAGTTCTTC
CDR3 protein: CASSLDPSTSGMDYNEQFF

clone size: -
D gene: -
J gene: TRBJ1-2
V gene: TRBV7-6
CDR3 DNA: TGTGCCACCCGCTCCAGTCGACAGACGTACGGCTACACCTTC
CDR3 protein: CATRSSRQTYGYTF

clone size: -
D gene: -
J gene: TRBJ1-6
V gene: TRBV6-1
CDR3 DNA: TGTGCCAGCAGTGAATTCAACCTGGAGTATTCACCCCTCCACTTT
CDR3 protein: CASSEFNLEYSPLHF

clone size: -
D gene: -
J gene: TRBJ2-3
V gene: TRBV9
CDR3 DNA: TGTGCCAGCAGCGTAAACAGTGGTGTGGGCTCAGATACGCAGTATTTT
CDR3 protein: CASSVNSGVGSDTQYF

clone size: -
D gene: TRBD1
J gene: TRBJ1-1
V gene: TRBV6-5
CDR3 DNA: TGTGCCAGCAGCAGGGGGCGCGAAGATCCAGGAGCTTTCTTT
CDR3 protein: CASSRGREDPGAFF

clone size: -
D gene: -
J gene: TRBJ1-2
V gene: TRBV14
CDR3 DNA: TGTGCCAGCAGCCAGTCAGGGGTCCATGGCTACACCTTC
CDR3 protein: CASSQSGVHGYTF

clone size: -
D gene: -
J gene: TRBJ1-2
V gene: TRBV30
CDR3 DNA: TGTGCCTGGAGTGTAGGAGGATACTACACCTTC
CDR3 protein: CAWSVGGYYTF

clone size: once
D gene: TRBD2
J gene: TRBJ2-1
V gene: TRBV7-8
CDR3 DNA: TGTGCCAGCAGCCGTCTAGCGGGGGTCTCCTACAATGAGCAGTTCTTC
CDR3 protein: CASSRLAGVSYNEQFF

clone size: few
D gene: -
J gene: TRBJ2-5
V gene: TRBV5-4
CDR3 DNA: TGTGCCAGCAGCTTGTTTTCGGAGACCCAGTACTTC
CDR3 protein: CASSLFSETQYF

clone size: -
D gene: TRBD1
J gene: TRBJ2-7
V gene: TRBV5-6
CDR3 DNA: TGTGCCAGCAGCTCGACGGGACAGGGCGCCTACGAGCAGTACTTC
CDR3 protein: CASSSTGQGAYEQYF

clone size: -
D gene: TRBD1
J gene: TRBJ2-7
V gene: TRBV4-1
CDR3 DNA: TGCGCCAGCAGCTCACGGACAGGTACCTACGAGCAGTACTTC
CDR3 protein: CASSSRTGTYEQYF

clone size: once
D gene: -
J gene: TRBJ1-4
V gene: TRBV6-5
CDR3 DNA: TGTGCCAGCAGTTGGACTGCAACTAATGAAAAACTGTTTTTT
CDR3 protein: CASSWTATNEKLFF

clone size: -
D gene: TRBD1
J gene: TRBJ1-5
V gene: TRBV2
CDR3 DNA: TGTGCCAGCAGTGATGGACAGGATAGCAATCAGCCCCAGCATTTT
CDR3 protein: CASSDGQDSNQPQHF

clone size: -
D gene: -
J gene: TRBJ1-3
V gene: TRBV9
CDR3 DNA: TGTGCCAGCAGCGTAGATTCAGGGGCTGGAAACACCATATATTTT
CDR3 protein: CASSVDSGAGNTIYF

clone size: -
D gene: TRBD1
J gene: TRBJ1-2
V gene: TRBV7-2
CDR3 DNA: TGTGCCAGCAGCCCGGACAGGGGGCGACCCTACACCTTC
CDR3 protein: CASSPDRGRPYTF

clone size: -
D gene: TRBD1
J gene: TRBJ2-5
V gene: TRBV9
CDR3 DNA: TGTGCCAGCAGCGTAGGCCACGGGACAGAAGAGACCCAGTACTTC
CDR3 protein: CASSVGHGTEETQYF

clone size: -
D gene: TRBD2
J gene: TRBJ2-1
V gene: TRBV6-5
CDR3 DNA: TGTGCCAGCAGTTCTGCGGGAGGATTCAATGAGCAGTTCTTC
CDR3 protein: CASSSAGGFNEQFF

clone size: -
D gene: TRBD1
J gene: TRBJ2-3
V gene: TRBV5-1
CDR3 DNA: TGCGCCAGCAGCCCACGGGACAGGGTCACAGATACGCAGTATTTT
CDR3 protein: CASSPRDRVTDTQYF